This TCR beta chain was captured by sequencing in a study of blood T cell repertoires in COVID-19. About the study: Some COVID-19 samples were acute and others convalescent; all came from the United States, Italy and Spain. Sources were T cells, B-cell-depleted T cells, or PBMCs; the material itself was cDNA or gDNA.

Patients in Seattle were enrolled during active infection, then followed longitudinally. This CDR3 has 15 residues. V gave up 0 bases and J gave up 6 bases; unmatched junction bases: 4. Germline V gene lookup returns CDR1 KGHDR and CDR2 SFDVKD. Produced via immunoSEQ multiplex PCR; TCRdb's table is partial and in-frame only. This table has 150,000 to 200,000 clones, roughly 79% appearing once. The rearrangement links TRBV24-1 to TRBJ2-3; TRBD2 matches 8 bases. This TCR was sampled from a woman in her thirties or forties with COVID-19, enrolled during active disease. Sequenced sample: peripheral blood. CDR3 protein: CATSDLAGGSDTQYF. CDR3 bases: TGTGCCACCAGTGATTTGGCGGGAGGATCTGATACGCAGTATTTT.